This T cell receptor (beta chain) was captured by sequencing in a study of neurological immune-mediated disorders. As for the study in general: There were approximately 35 multiple sclerosis patients. Of these, approximately 30 had relapsing-remitting MS and 3 had secondary progressive MS.

Germline lookup yields CDR1 DFQATT and CDR2 SNEGSKA (reference sequence). The CDR3 spans 11 residues. The unsorted libraries were made from 2 million PBMCs kept at -80 C. Study-wide findings and caveats: Patients with HTLV-1-associated myelopathy had the highest level of TCR clonal expansion, whereas patients with multiple sclerosis had the lowest level, falling beneath the level found in healthy controls.

This clonotype came up many times. As yet, its antigen is unknown. The cDNA was generated by 5'RACE with 10-nucleotide random UMIs. From the 5' RACE reads, TCRdb called clonotypes with MiXCR, one entry per CDR3 protein. The table includes about 48,000 distinct CDR3 sequences, about 1.8% detected once. The material sequenced was PBMCs. The chain has TRBV20-1 and TRBJ2-3; no definite D call. This sequence was found in a woman between 35 and 50 years old with multiple sclerosis. CDR3 in amino acids: CGTWKADTQYF. The CDR3 DNA reads TGCGGCACCTGGAAGGCAGATACGCAGTATTTT.